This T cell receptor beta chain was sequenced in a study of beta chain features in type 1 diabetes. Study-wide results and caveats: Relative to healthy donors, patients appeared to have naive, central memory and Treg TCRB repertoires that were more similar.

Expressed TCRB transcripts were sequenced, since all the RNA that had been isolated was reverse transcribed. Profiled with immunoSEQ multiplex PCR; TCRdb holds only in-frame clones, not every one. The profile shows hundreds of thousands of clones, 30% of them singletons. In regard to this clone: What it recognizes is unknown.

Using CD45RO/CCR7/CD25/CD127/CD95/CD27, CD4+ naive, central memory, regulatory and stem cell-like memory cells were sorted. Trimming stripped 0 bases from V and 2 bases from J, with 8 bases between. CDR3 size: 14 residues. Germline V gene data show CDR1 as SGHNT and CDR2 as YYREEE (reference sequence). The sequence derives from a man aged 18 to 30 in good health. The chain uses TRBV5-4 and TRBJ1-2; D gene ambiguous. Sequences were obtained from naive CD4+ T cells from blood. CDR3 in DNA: TGTGCCAGCAGCTTGGTAGCGGGCAACTATGGCTACACCTTC. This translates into CASSLVAGNYGYTF.